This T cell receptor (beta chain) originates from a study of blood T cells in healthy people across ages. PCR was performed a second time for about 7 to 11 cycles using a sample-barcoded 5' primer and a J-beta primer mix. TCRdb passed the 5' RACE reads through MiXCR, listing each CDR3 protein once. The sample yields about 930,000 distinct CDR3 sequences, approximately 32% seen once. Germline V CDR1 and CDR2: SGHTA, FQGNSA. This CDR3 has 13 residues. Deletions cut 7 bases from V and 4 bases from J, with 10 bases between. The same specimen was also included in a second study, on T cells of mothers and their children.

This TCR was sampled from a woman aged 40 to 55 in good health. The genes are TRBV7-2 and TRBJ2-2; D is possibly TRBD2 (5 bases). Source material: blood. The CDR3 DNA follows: TGTGCCAGCAACCTAGCTTCCACCGGGGAGCTGTTTTTT. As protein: CASNLASTGELFF.